This T cell receptor beta chain was captured by sequencing in a study of T cell responses to AZD1222 COVID-19 vaccine. This CDR3 comprises 18 residues. J lost 9 bases, V lost 5 bases, and 19 bases had no gene match. Germline lookup yields CDR1 MNHNY and CDR2 SVGAGI (reference sequence). Study-level results: Nearly half of spike-specific TCRs reportedly target variant regions that are unmutated in the B.1.351 and B.1.1.7 variants.

Regarding this clone: Antigen specificity is unknown.

Sequencing used immunoSEQ multiplex PCR; TCRdb keeps in-frame clones, though not all of them. The data contain approximately 170,000 clones, around 92% of them singletons. The TCR was taken from an adult who received the AZD1222 COVID-19 vaccine. The chain employs TRBV6-6 and TRBJ2-2; 9 nucleotides line up with TRBD1. Sequencing used peripheral blood, obtained 28 days after the second AZD1222 dose. The chain's CDR3 is CASSRPLNRGQNGWELFF. Here the CDR3 DNA reads TGTGCCAGCAGTCGACCTTTGAACAGGGGGCAGAACGGGTGGGAGCTGTTTTTT.